This passage covers 21 T cell receptor beta chains from one sample sequenced in a study of T cell responses to AZD1222 COVID-19 vaccine. Only in-frame clones appear in the TCRdb table, and some are missing; sequencing was by immunoSEQ multiplex PCR. The sample yields over 150,000 clones, about 91% seen once. The specimen comprised peripheral blood, sampled on day 0 of MenACWY control vaccination. Receptor source: an adult in good health.

The J gene is TRBJ2-3, the V gene TRBV6-1; 8 nucleotides line up with TRBD1. V lost 4 bases to trimming and J lost 4 bases; unmatched junction nucleotides: 7. The CDR3 loop spans 15 amino acids. Per germline, CDR1 MNHNS and CDR2 SASEGT. CDR3 DNA sequence: TGTGCCAGCAGTGCCCCCGGACAGGGTTCAGATACGCAGTATTTT. Translated: CASSAPGQGSDTQYF.

The chain is built from TRBV6-5 and TRBJ2-7; 12 bases are shared with TRBD2. This CDR3 comprises 15 residues. V shed 5 bases and J 1 base; nucleotides not matched to a gene: 3. Germline CDR1 and CDR2: MNHEY and SVGAGI. The CDR3 DNA follows: TGTGCCAGCAGTCCCGGGACTAGCGGGTCCTACGAGCAGTACTTC. Encoded protein: CASSPGTSGSYEQYF.

This clone was recorded a few times. This sequence joins TRBV9 and TRBJ2-1; D is unclear. There are 14 residues in the CDR3. Germline assignment: CDR1 SGDLS and CDR2 YYNGEE. The V gene lost 0 bases and the J gene lost 9 bases, with 13 bases spanning the gap. CDR3 sequence reads: CASSVATSSGEQFF. As DNA, the CDR3 is TGTGCCAGCAGCGTAGCTACAAGCTCCGGTGAGCAGTTCTTC.

The chain recombines TRBV7-8 with TRBJ2-1, with a tentative D call TRBD2 (6 bases). The CDR3 is 12 amino acids. The V gene's germline CDR1 is SGHVS and CDR2 FQNEAQ. Trimming cost V 4 bases and J 15 bases, with 16 bases left between them. The CDR3 DNA sequence: TGTGCCAGCAGCTCAGACGGGGGAGTGCGGTTCTTC. Translation gives CASSSDGGVRFF.

This clone was detected a few times. Other DNA sequences in this specimen translate into the identical CDR3. V is TRBV4-2 and J is TRBJ1-3; no clear D. Germline V lookup: CDR1 LGHNA, CDR2 YNFKEQ. There are 15 residues in the CDR3. With 0 bases removed from V and 3 bases from J, the gap between germline ends came to 9 bases. The CDR3 bases are TGTGCCAGCAGCCAAGAGGCTCAAGTTGGAAACACCATATATTTT. As protein: CASSQEAQVGNTIYF.

This clone was seen a single time. This chain connects TRBV24-1 to TRBJ2-1; TRBD2 aligns across 12 bases. V shed 3 bases, J shed 6 bases, and the junction held 11 bases outside the gene matches. Germline assignment: CDR1 KGHDR and CDR2 SFDVKD. The CDR3 has 18 amino acids. CDR3 sequence reads: CATSDTPRLAGVSNEQFF. The CDR3, as DNA: TGTGCCACCAGTGATACCCCCCGACTAGCGGGAGTTAGCAATGAGCAGTTCTTC.

The V and J genes are TRBV9 and TRBJ2-5; tentative D call: TRBD2 (5 bases). V was cut by 3 bases and J by 1 base, with 13 bases left in between. CDR3 size: 15 residues. Germline CDR1 reads SGDLS; CDR2 reads YYNGEE. The CDR3 DNA reads as TGTGCCAGCAGCGCCCAAGGACTGGCCCAAGAGACCCAGTACTTC. Protein: CASSAQGLAQETQYF.

The CDR3 coding sequence is TGCGCCAGCAGCTTGACGGGACTAGCGTACGAGCAGTACTTC. Amino acids: CASSLTGLAYEQYF. The chain links TRBV5-1 to TRBJ2-7; 10 bases match TRBD2. CDR3 size: 14 residues. CDR1 SGHRS and CDR2 YFSETQ come from the germline V gene. V dropped 1 base and J dropped 4; count of bases not matched to a gene: 2.

The J gene is TRBJ1-5, the V gene TRBV7-9, with a tentative D call TRBD1 (6 bases). With 1 base removed from V and 3 bases from J, the gap between germline ends came to 13 bases. Germline V gene data show CDR1 as SEHNR and CDR2 as FQNEAQ (reference sequence). This CDR3 comprises 16 residues. CDR3 DNA: TGTGCCAGCAGCTTAGGTGCAGGGGCCCCCAATCAGCCCCAGCATTTT. Translated, it gives CASSLGAGAPNQPQHF.

This chain links TRBV4-1 with TRBJ1-6, with D perhaps matching TRBD1 (5 bases). Germline V gene lookup returns CDR1 MGHRA and CDR2 YSYEKL. CDR3 length equals 16 residues. V was clipped by 2 bases and J by 10 bases, with 18 bases between them. The CDR3 region is CASSQPSGMVGSPLHF. In DNA, the CDR3 is TGCGCCAGCAGCCAACCCTCAGGGATGGTAGGGTCACCCCTCCACTTT.

V gene TRBV4-3 combines with J gene TRBJ1-6, with a weak D call TRBD1 (6 bases). The CDR3 loop spans 17 amino acids. The ends were cut back, 0 bases at V and 8 bases at J, with 17 bases in the middle. Germline V lookup: CDR1 LGHNA, CDR2 YSLEER. CDR3 sequence (DNA): TGCGCCAGCAGCCAAGATGCGGGGGCAGGCTGGGATTCACCCCTCCACTTT. Translated: CASSQDAGAGWDSPLHF.

The chain has TRBV7-2 and TRBJ2-1; 8 positions agree with TRBD1. Germline CDR1 reads SGHTA; CDR2 reads FQGNSA. The CDR3 consists of 14 residues. After removal of 5 bases from V and 6 bases from J, the junction contained 6 bases not matched to a gene. The DNA for the CDR3 is TGTGCCAGCAGCACTCAGGGGGCAGGCAATGAGCAGTTCTTC. Translated, it gives CASSTQGAGNEQFF.

The chain is built from TRBV2 and TRBJ1-2, with TRBD1 identical over 8 bases. CDR1 SNHLY and CDR2 FYNNEI come from the germline V gene. V shed 5 bases and J 7 bases; nucleotides not matched to a gene: 12. The CDR3 contains 15 residues. The CDR3 reads CASSTRAGGVFGYTF. The CDR3 region has the DNA TGTGCCAGCAGTACCCGGGCAGGGGGCGTATTTGGCTACACCTTC.

This clone was picked up one time. The rearrangement uses TRBV19 and TRBJ1-5; TRBD1 matches at 9 bases. The V gene's germline CDR1 is LNHDA and CDR2 SQIVND (reference sequence). With 8 bases clipped from V and 6 bases from J, the junction kept 11 bases outside the gene matches. The CDR3 runs to 15 residues. This CDR3 reads CASLTTGTGRQPQHF. CDR3 in DNA: TGTGCCAGTTTAACAACCGGGACAGGGCGTCAGCCCCAGCATTTT.

The chain links TRBV5-1 to TRBJ1-3; D gene ambiguous. This CDR3 comprises 16 residues. Germline V CDR1 and CDR2: SGHRS, YFSETQ. Trimming removed 0 bases at V and 2 bases at J, with 12 bases between. Written as DNA, the CDR3 is TGCGCCAGCAGCTTGGGAGCCGGTGAGGCTGGAAACACCATATATTTT. Protein sequence: CASSLGAGEAGNTIYF.

V is TRBV7-2 and J is TRBJ1-5; D might be TRBD1 (5 bases). CDR1 SGHTA and CDR2 FQGNSA come from the germline V gene. The CDR3 runs 14 residues. V lost 3 bases, J lost 4 bases, and 10 bases lay in between. CDR3 region: CASSLGPKNQPQHF. CDR3 sequence (DNA): TGTGCCAGCAGCTTGGGGCCCAAAAATCAGCCCCAGCATTTT.

The V call is TRBV19, the J call TRBJ1-2; no clear D. This CDR3 contains 14 residues. V dropped 0 bases and J dropped 0 bases, with 5 bases sitting between them. Germline CDR1 reads LNHDA; CDR2 reads SQIVND (reference sequence). The CDR3 coding sequence is TGTGCCAGTAGTATAGATACAGCTAACTATGGCTACACCTTC. Its translation: CASSIDTANYGYTF.

The chain uses TRBV7-2 and TRBJ1-1; the D gene is possibly TRBD1 (5 bases). The length of the CDR3 is 13 residues. Deletions cut 2 bases from V and 10 bases from J, with 14 bases between. Germline CDR1 is SGHTA and CDR2 is FQGNSA. Written as DNA, the CDR3 is TGTGCCAGCAGCTTATTCGTCAGGGAGGGAGCTTTCTTT. Translation: CASSLFVREGAFF.

This clone was seen a single time. This chain joins TRBV6-5 and TRBJ1-5; D is possibly TRBD1 (5 bases). V lost 2 bases and J 7 bases, leaving 12 bases between the germline ends. The germline V gene has CDR1 MNHEY and CDR2 SVGAGI. The CDR3 is made up of 14 amino acids. The DNA of the CDR3 is TGTGCCAGCAGTTACCGCTGGGGGGACCAGCCCCAGCATTTT. Amino acids: CASSYRWGDQPQHF.

The J gene is TRBJ1-2, the V gene TRBV28; tentative D call: TRBD1 (6 bases). There are 12 residues in the CDR3. CDR1 and CDR2 (germline): MDHEN, SYDVKM. Trimming removed 4 bases at V and 6 bases at J, with 9 bases between. DNA of the CDR3: TGTGCCAGCAGTTCACAGGGTAATGGCTACACCTTC. It is translated as CASSSQGNGYTF.

The rearrangement joins TRBV9 to TRBJ2-2; 11 bases are shared with TRBD2. This CDR3 contains 17 residues. CDR1 and CDR2 from the germline V gene are SGDLS and YYNGEE. Trimming cost V 3 bases and J 7 bases; bases outside gene matches: 11. DNA for the CDR3: TGTGCCAGCAGCGCCCTTCCGGGACTAGCGGCGAGCGGGGAGCTGTTTTTT. As protein: CASSALPGLAASGELFF. The entire variable domain, with the rest obtained from reference TRBV9 and TRBJ2-2, is as follows: DSGVTQTPKHLITATGQRVTLRCSPRSGDLSVYWYQQSLDQGLQFLIQYYNGEERAKGNILERFSAQQFPDLHSELNLSSLELGDSALYFCASSALPGLAASGELFFGEGSRLTVL.